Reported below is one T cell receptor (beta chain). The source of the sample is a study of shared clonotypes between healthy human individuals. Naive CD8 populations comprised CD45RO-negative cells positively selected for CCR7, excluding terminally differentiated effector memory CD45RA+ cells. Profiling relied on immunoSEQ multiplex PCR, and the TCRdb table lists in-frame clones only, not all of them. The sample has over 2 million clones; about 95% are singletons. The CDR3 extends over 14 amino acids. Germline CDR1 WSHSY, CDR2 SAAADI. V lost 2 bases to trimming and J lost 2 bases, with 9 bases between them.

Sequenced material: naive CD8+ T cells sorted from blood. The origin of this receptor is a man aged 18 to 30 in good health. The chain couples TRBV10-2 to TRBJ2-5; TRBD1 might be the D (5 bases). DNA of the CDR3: TGCGCCAGCAGTGAGATGGACACTCAAGAGACCCAGTACTTC. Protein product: CASSEMDTQETQYF.